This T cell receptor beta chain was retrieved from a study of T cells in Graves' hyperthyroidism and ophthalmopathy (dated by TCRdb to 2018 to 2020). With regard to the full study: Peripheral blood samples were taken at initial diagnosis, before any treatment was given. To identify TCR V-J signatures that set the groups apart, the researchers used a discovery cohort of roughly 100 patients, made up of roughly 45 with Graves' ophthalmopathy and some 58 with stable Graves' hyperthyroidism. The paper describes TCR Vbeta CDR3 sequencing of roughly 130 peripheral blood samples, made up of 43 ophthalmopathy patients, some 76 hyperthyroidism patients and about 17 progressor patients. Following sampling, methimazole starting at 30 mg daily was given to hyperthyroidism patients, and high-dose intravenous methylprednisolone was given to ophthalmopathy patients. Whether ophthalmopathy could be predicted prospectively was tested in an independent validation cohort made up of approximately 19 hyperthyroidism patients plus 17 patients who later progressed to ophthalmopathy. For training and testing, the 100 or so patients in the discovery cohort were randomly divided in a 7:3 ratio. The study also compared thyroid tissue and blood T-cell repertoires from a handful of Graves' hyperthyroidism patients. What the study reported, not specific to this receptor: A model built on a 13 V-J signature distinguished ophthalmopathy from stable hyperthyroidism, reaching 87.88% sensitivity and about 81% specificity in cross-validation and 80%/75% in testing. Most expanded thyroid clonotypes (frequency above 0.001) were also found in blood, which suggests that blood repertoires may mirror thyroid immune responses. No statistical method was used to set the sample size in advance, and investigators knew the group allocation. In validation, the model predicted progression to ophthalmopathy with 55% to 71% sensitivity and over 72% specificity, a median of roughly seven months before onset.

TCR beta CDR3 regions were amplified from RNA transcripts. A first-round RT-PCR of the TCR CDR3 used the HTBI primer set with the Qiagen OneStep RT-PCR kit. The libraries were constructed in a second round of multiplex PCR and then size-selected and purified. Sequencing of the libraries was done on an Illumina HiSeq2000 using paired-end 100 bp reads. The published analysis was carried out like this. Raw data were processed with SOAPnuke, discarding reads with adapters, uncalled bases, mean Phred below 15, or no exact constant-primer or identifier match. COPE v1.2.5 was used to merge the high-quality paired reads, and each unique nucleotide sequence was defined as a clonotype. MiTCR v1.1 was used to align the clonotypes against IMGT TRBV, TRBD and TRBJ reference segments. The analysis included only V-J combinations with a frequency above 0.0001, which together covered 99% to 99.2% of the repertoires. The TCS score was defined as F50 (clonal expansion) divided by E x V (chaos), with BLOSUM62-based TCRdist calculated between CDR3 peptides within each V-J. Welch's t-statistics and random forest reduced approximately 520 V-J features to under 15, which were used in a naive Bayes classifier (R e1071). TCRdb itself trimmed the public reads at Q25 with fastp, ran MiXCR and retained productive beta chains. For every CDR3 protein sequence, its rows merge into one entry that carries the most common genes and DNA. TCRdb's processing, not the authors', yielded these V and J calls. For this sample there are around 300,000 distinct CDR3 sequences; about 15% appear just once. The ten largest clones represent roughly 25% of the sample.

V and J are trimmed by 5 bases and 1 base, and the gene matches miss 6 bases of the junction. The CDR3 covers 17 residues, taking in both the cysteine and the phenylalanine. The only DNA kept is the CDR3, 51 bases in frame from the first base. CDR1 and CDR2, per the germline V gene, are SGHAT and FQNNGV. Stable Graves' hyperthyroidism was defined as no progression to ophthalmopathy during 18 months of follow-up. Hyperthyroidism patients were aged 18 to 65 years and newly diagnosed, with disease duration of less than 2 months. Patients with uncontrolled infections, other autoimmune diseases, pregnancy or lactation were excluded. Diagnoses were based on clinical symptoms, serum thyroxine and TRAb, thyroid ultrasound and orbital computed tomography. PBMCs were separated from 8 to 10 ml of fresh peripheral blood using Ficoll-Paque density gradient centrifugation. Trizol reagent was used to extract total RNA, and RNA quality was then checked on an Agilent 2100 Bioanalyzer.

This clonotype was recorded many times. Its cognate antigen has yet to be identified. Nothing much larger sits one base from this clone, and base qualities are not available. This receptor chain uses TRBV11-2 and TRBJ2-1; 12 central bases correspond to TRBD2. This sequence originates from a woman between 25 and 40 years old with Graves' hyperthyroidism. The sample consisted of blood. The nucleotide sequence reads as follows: TGTGCCAGCAGCCGAAGACTAGCGGGAGTGTCCTACAATGAGCAGTTCTTC. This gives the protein CASSRRLAGVSYNEQFF.